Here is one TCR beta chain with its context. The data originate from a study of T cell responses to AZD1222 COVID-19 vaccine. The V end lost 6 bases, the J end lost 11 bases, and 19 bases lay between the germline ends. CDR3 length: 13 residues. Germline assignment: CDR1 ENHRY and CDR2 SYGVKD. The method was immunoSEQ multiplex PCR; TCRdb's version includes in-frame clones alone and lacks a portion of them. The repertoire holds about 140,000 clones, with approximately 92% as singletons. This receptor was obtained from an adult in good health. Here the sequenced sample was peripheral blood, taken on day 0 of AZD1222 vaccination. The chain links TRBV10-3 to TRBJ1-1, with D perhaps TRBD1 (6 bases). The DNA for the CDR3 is TGTGCCATCAGCGACCGGGACAATTTATCGGCTTTCTTT. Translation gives CAISDRDNLSAFF.